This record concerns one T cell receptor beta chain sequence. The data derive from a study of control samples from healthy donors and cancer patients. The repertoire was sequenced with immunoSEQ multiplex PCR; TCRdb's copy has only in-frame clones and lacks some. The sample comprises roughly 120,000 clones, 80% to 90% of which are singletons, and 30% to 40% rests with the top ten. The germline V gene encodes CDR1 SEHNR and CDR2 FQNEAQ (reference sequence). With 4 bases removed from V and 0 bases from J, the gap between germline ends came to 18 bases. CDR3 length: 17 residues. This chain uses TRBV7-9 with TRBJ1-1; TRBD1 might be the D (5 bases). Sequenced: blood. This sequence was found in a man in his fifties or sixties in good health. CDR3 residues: CASSYPQRGPMNTEAFF. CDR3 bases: TGTGCCAGCAGCTACCCCCAAAGGGGACCTATGAACACTGAAGCTTTCTTT.